The rows below give T cell receptor beta chains drawn from one sample of a study of fetal regulatory T cell absence and autoimmunity. Libraries were prepared by immunoSEQ multiplex PCR; TCRdb keeps only in-frame clonotypes and omits some of them. This sample has some 44,000 clones, with roughly 80% found just once. Sequencing was performed on cord blood. The origin of the receptors is a newborn boy with IPEX syndrome. CDR3s include the opening cysteine and the closing phenylalanine or tryptophan. Fields, in order: clone size, V gene, D gene, J gene, CDR3 DNA, CDR3 protein. D genes are given only for firm matches. The listing skips clone size in some rows; elsewhere it reads once, few, many or a size class.

NA	TRBV9	NA	TRBJ2-3	TGTGCCAGCACAGGGCCTACCCAGGATACGCAGTATTTT	CASTGPTQDTQYF
once	TRBV4-2	TRBD2	TRBJ2-1	TGTGCCAGCAGGCCGACTAGCGGGAGTAAGGGTGAGCAGTTCTTC	CASRPTSGSKGEQFF
NA	TRBV18	TRBD1	TRBJ2-4	TGTGCCAGCTCACCAGGAAACAGGGGCTACGCCAAAAACATTCAGTACTTC	CASSPGNRGYAKNIQYF
NA	TRBV5-1	NA	TRBJ1-2	TGCGCCAGCAGCCGACACCTCACTAACTATGGCTACACCTTC	CASSRHLTNYGYTF
NA	TRBV27	NA	TRBJ1-5	TGTGCCAGTTCAATGCGGGCAGGGCAGCCCCAGCATTTT	CASSMRAGQPQHF
NA	TRBV10-3	NA	TRBJ1-1	TGTGCCATCAGTGAGTCGAACCGCCTAATACTTTATGACACTGAAGCTTTCTTT	CAISESNRLILYDTEAFF
NA	TRBV10-1	NA	TRBJ2-3	TGCGCCAGCAGTGAGGACTCCACAGATACGCAGTATTTT	CASSEDSTDTQYF
NA	TRBV6-6	NA	TRBJ2-7	TGTGCCAGCAGTTACTGGCGGACAGACGAGCAGTACTTC	CASSYWRTDEQYF
NA	TRBV2	TRBD2	TRBJ2-5	TGTGCCAGCAGTGAGGCAGCTAGCGGGACCCAGTACTTC	CASSEAASGTQYF
NA	TRBV19	NA	TRBJ2-3	TGTGCCAGTAGTATTCTGGCGGAAGGCACAGATACGCAGTATTTT	CASSILAEGTDTQYF